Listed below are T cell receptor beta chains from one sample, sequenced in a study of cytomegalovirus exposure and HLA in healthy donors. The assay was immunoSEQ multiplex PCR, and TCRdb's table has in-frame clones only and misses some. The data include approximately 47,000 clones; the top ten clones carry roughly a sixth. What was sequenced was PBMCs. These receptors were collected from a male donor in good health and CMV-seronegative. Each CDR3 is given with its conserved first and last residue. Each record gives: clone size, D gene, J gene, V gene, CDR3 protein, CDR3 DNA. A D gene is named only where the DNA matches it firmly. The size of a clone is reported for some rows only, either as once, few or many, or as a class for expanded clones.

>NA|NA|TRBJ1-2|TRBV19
CASSIQGLYGYTF
TGTGCCAGTAGTATCCAGGGTCTGTATGGCTACACCTTC
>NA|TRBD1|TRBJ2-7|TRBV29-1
CSVEDAGQGSYEQYF
TGCAGCGTTGAAGACGCGGGACAGGGGTCCTACGAGCAGTACTTC
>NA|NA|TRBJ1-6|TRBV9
CASSVQVNSPLHF
TGTGCCAGCAGCGTACAGGTAAATTCACCCCTCCACTTT
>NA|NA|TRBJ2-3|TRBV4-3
CASSPEGLVGDTQYF
TGCGCCAGCAGCCCCGAGGGATTAGTAGGAGATACGCAGTATTTT
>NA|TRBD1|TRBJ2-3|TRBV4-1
CASSQDPDRSTDTQYF
TGCGCCAGCAGCCAAGACCCGGACAGGTCTACAGATACGCAGTATTTT
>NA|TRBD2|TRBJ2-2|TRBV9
CASSGTSLTGELFF
TGTGCCAGCAGCGGGACTAGCCTCACCGGGGAGCTGTTTTTT
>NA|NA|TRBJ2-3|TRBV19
CASSIDPVDTQYF
TGTGCCAGTAGTATAGATCCAGTAGATACGCAGTATTTT
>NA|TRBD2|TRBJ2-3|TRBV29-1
CSVEGLARTDTQYF
TGCAGCGTTGAAGGACTAGCGCGCACAGATACGCAGTATTTT
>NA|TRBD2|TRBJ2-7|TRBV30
CARSGGLSAYEQYF
TGTGCCCGCTCGGGGGGTTTGAGCGCCTACGAGCAGTACTTC
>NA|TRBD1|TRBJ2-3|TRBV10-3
CAISETGQGLDTQYF
TGTGCCATCAGTGAAACGGGACAGGGGTTAGATACGCAGTATTTT
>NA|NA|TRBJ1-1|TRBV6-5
CASSTTTGTEAFF
TGTGCCAGCAGTACCACAACGGGCACTGAAGCTTTCTTT
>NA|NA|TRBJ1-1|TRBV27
CASRPRQSNTEAFF
TGTGCCAGCAGACCAAGACAGTCGAACACTGAAGCTTTCTTT
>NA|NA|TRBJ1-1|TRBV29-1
CSVEPQDMNTEAFF
TGCAGCGTTGAACCTCAGGATATGAACACTGAAGCTTTCTTT
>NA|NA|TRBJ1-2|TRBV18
CASSPTGGPHGYTF
TGTGCCAGCTCACCAACCGGGGGTCCCCATGGCTACACCTTC
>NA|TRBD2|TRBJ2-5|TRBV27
CASSKLAGGQETQYF
TGTGCCAGCAGCAAACTAGCGGGGGGTCAAGAGACCCAGTACTTC
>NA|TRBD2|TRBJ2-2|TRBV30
CAWSGGAYTGELFF
TGTGCCTGGAGCGGGGGGGCATACACCGGGGAGCTGTTTTTT
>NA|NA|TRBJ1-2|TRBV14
CASSQTGGYGYTF
TGTGCCAGCAGCCAGACGGGGGGCTATGGCTACACCTTC
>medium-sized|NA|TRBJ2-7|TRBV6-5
CASSYSSLAYEQYF
TGTGCCAGCAGTTACTCGAGCTTGGCCTACGAGCAGTACTTC
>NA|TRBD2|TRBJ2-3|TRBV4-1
CASSPGLADFTDTQYF
TGCGCCAGCAGCCCCGGACTAGCGGACTTCACAGATACGCAGTATTTT
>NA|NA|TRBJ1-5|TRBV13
CASSSGLGRQPQHF
TGTGCCAGCAGCTCGGGACTCGGCCGGCAGCCCCAGCATTTT
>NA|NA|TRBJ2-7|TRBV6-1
CASSLRQESEQYF
TGTGCCAGCAGTTTAAGACAGGAGAGCGAGCAGTACTTC
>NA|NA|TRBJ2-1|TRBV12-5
CASGLGGTEANEQFF
TGTGCTAGTGGTTTGGGGGGTACGGAGGCCAATGAGCAGTTCTTC
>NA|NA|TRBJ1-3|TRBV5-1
CASSLGGSSSGNTIYF
TGCGCCAGCAGCTTGGGCGGGTCTAGCTCTGGAAACACCATATATTTT
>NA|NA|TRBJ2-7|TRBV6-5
CASSSSGRYEQYF
TGTGCCAGCAGTTCCTCGGGCCGGTACGAGCAGTACTTC
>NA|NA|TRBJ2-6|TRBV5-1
CASSPNPGVTGANVLTF
TGCGCCAGCAGCCCCAACCCGGGAGTTACTGGGGCCAACGTCCTGACTTTC
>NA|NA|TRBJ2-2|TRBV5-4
CASSRRVGGTGELFF
TGTGCCAGCAGCCGGCGTGTGGGGGGCACCGGGGAGCTGTTTTTT
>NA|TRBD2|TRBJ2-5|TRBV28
CASSLFLAGSGETQYF
TGTGCCAGCAGTTTATTTTTAGCGGGGTCGGGAGAGACCCAGTACTTC
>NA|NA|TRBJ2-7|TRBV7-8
CASSYPARGQFAYEQYF
TGTGCCAGCAGCTACCCCGCTCGCGGACAGTTCGCCTACGAGCAGTACTTC